Shown below are 5 T cell receptor beta chains from a single sample sequenced in a study of beta chain features in type 1 diabetes. Study-level points and caveats: Moderate but significant shortening of TCRB CDR3s was recorded in all four CD4+ subsets from Type 1 diabetes patients.

As every portion of the isolated RNA was reverse transcribed, the sequencing read expressed TCRB transcripts. Only in-frame clones appear in the TCRdb table, and some are missing; sequencing was by immunoSEQ multiplex PCR. The sample yields some 290,000 clones, 13% to 15% seen once. No antigen is known for these receptors. The sequencing sample was made of naive CD4+ T cells from blood. These receptors were obtained from a man aged 25-40 years with type 1 diabetes.

This clone was observed a single time. J is TRBJ2-7 and V is TRBV25-1; 7 bases map to TRBD1. Germline V gives CDR1 MGHDK, CDR2 SYGVNS. The V and J ends lost 10 bases and 5 bases, in that order; junction bases with no gene match: 5. The CDR3 loop spans 11 amino acids. CDR3 residues: CANRQGHEQYF. The CDR3 region has the DNA TGTGCCAACCGACAGGGCCACGAGCAGTACTTC.

The genes are TRBV28 and TRBJ2-1, with 7 bases lining up with TRBD2. This CDR3 has 15 amino acids. The trim removed 5 bases at V and 7 bases at J, leaving 11 bases unmatched. CDR1 is MDHEN, CDR2 SYDVKM, per germline. CDR3 sequence (DNA): TGTGCCAGCAGTAAAGCGGGGTTAGTCTCAAATGAGCAGTTCTTC. It is translated as CASSKAGLVSNEQFF.

The V and J genes are TRBV6-5 and TRBJ1-2, with TRBD1 matching over 8 bases. V lost 6 bases, J lost 0 bases, and 3 bases stayed unmatched. CDR3 length: 14 residues. Germline lookup yields CDR1 MNHEY and CDR2 SVGAGI. The CDR3: CASSQGAANYGYTF. CDR3 bases: TGTGCCAGCAGCCAGGGGGCTGCTAACTATGGCTACACCTTC.

The chain employs TRBV29-1 and TRBJ1-2, with TRBD1 matching over 7 bases. Trimming cost V 4 bases and J 4 bases; bases outside gene matches: 9. The CDR3 extends over 14 amino acids. Germline V lookup: CDR1 SQVTM, CDR2 ANQGSEA. Written as DNA, the CDR3 is TGCAGCGTTGGGGCGACAGGGCTTGGCTATGGCTACACCTTC. This encodes CSVGATGLGYGYTF.

The chain combines TRBV28 with TRBJ1-5, with unresolved D. The CDR3 is 12 residues long. Trimming pared 6 bases from V and 5 bases from J, leaving 8 bases between. Germline CDR1 MDHEN, CDR2 SYDVKM. This CDR3 reads CASSGVDQPQHF. CDR3 coding DNA: TGTGCCAGCAGCGGTGTTGATCAGCCCCAGCATTTT.